Each of the 30 T cell receptor beta chains below was sequenced from the same sample in a study of beta chain features in type 1 diabetes. Study-level results: Shortening that was moderate but significant affected the TCRB CDR3s of Type 1 diabetes patients in all four CD4+ subsets.

Expressed TCRB transcripts were sequenced after all isolated RNA was converted to cDNA. Profiling relied on immunoSEQ multiplex PCR, and the TCRdb table lists in-frame clones only, not all of them. The sample has 95,000 to 150,000 clones, roughly 17% seen once. Their antigen targets remain unknown. Material: central memory CD4+ T cells from blood. All receptors derive from a man aged 25 to 45 with type 1 diabetes.

The chain couples TRBV2 to TRBJ2-3; D gene ambiguous. Germline assignment: CDR1 SNHLY and CDR2 FYNNEI. CDR3 size: 12 residues. The V end lost 3 bases, the J end lost 2 bases, and 3 bases lay between the germline ends. CDR3 protein: CASSELTDTQYF. In DNA form, the CDR3 reads TGTGCCAGCAGTGAGCTCACAGATACGCAGTATTTT. Together with reference TRBV2 and TRBJ2-3, the CDR3 gives the full variable domain: EPEVTQTPSHQVTQMGQEVILRCVPISNHLYFYWYRQILGQKVEFLVSFYNNEISEKSEIFDDQFSVERPDGSNFTLKIRSTKLEDSAMYFCASSELTDTQYFGPGTRLTVL.

The J gene is TRBJ2-5, the V gene TRBV5-1; D remains ambiguous. CDR3 length: 12 residues. Germline CDR1 is SGHRS and CDR2 is YFSETQ. V shed 0 bases and J shed 5 bases, with 5 bases lying between them. CDR3 bases: TGCGCCAGCAGCTTGGTTGAGGAGACCCAGTACTTC. Amino acids: CASSLVEETQYF.

This clone was detected only a few times. The chain couples TRBV30 to TRBJ1-3; D might be TRBD1 (6 bases). This CDR3 comprises 16 residues. Germline CDR1 and CDR2: GTSNPN and SVGIG (reference sequence). With 4 bases removed from V and 0 bases from J, the gap between germline ends came to 16 bases. In DNA form, the CDR3 reads TGTGCCTGGACCCCCGGACAGCTTTTCTCTGGAAACACCATATATTTT. Translation gives CAWTPGQLFSGNTIYF. Full variable domain (rest looked up from reference TRBV30 and TRBJ1-3): SQTIHQWPATLVQPVGSPLSLECTVEGTSNPNLYWYRQAAGRGLQLLFYSVGIGQISSEVPQNLSASRPQDRQFILSSKKLLLSDSGFYLCAWTPGQLFSGNTIYFGEGSWLTVV.

The chain is built from TRBV4-3 and TRBJ1-2; TRBD1 might be the D (6 bases). Looked up from germline, CDR1 is LGHNA and CDR2 is YSLEER. V lost 1 base and J 4 bases, leaving 13 bases between the germline ends. The CDR3 has 15 residues. CDR3 nucleotide sequence: TGCGCCAGCAGCCAAGCAATACAGGGCCTCTATGGCTACACCTTC. As protein: CASSQAIQGLYGYTF.

J is TRBJ2-1 and V is TRBV4-3, with no clear D. Germline V lookup: CDR1 LGHNA, CDR2 YSLEER. The V end was cut by 1 base, the J end by 3 bases, with 16 bases between. This CDR3 region has 17 residues. CDR3 in amino acids: CASSQGATNNNYNEQFF. The CDR3 DNA follows: TGCGCCAGCAGCCAAGGAGCTACCAACAATAACTACAATGAGCAGTTCTTC.

The rearrangement uses TRBV7-2 and TRBJ1-5; no definite D call. V lost 2 bases, J lost 2 bases, and 13 bases lay in between. CDR1 and CDR2 (germline): SGHTA, FQGNSA. The CDR3 runs 16 residues. The CDR3 nucleotides read TGTGCCAGCAGCTTACAGAGTGACCCTCGCAATCAGCCCCAGCATTTT. The encoded protein is CASSLQSDPRNQPQHF.

This clone was counted between two and nine times. The rearrangement links TRBV18 to TRBJ1-2; D might be TRBD1 (5 bases). V lost 0 bases and J 2 bases, leaving 10 bases between the germline ends. Per the germline V gene, CDR1 is KGHSH and CDR2 is LQKENI. This CDR3 has 15 residues. The CDR3 DNA reads as TGTGCCAGCTCACCACCGACTGACAGCAACTATGGCTACACCTTC. Translation: CASSPPTDSNYGYTF.

The chain links TRBV27 to TRBJ2-2; D call uncertain. The ends were cut back, 6 bases at V and 7 bases at J, with 18 bases in the middle. The germline CDR1 and CDR2 sequences are MNHEY and SMNVEV (reference sequence). The CDR3 contains 15 residues. The CDR3 sequence is CASRVRALPDGELFF. DNA of the CDR3: TGTGCCAGCAGGGTTAGGGCCCTACCTGACGGGGAGCTGTTTTTT.

Here the CDR3 reads CASSPMGISNQPQHF. For the CDR3, the DNA is TGTGCCAGCAGTCCCATGGGGATCAGCAATCAGCCCCAGCATTTT. The rearrangement links TRBV28 to TRBJ1-5; D unresolved. CDR3 length: 15 amino acids. V lost 5 bases and J lost 1, with 12 bases in between. Germline loops: CDR1 MDHEN, CDR2 SYDVKM.

The chain is built from TRBV5-1 and TRBJ2-3; no clear D. Germline V gene data show CDR1 as SGHRS and CDR2 as YFSETQ. This CDR3 comprises 12 residues. The V gene lost 0 bases and the J gene lost 2 bases, with 1 base spanning the gap. CDR3 nucleotides: TGCGCCAGCAGCTTGGCCACAGATACGCAGTATTTT. Translated: CASSLATDTQYF.

V gene TRBV29-1 combines with J gene TRBJ2-2; D is possibly TRBD1 or TRBD2 (5 bases each). Germline assignment: CDR1 SQVTM and CDR2 ANQGSEA. V shed 6 bases and J shed 3 bases, with 14 bases lying between them. This CDR3 is 14 amino acids long. CDR3 region: CSVARDGYTGELFF. The CDR3 bases are TGCAGCGTCGCTCGGGACGGATACACCGGGGAGCTGTTTTTT.

The rearrangement joins TRBV11-2 to TRBJ2-2; tentative D call: TRBD1 (6 bases). Germline loops: CDR1 SGHAT, CDR2 FQNNGV. The V and J ends lost 4 bases and 1 base respectively, with 7 bases between them. This CDR3 region has 14 residues. CDR3 amino acids: CASSSTGNTGELFF. CDR3 nucleotide sequence: TGTGCCAGCAGCTCGACAGGGAACACCGGGGAGCTGTTTTTT.

This CDR3 is CASSLSATDSYEQYF. CDR3 DNA sequence: TGCGCCAGCAGTCTATCCGCAACCGACTCCTACGAGCAGTACTTC. The V and J genes are TRBV4-3 and TRBJ2-7; D remains ambiguous. Germline V lookup: CDR1 LGHNA, CDR2 YSLEER. This CDR3 is built from 15 residues. Trimming removed 6 bases from V and 0 bases from J, with 15 bases in between.

This clone occurred a few times. DNA for the CDR3: TGTGCCAGCCAAACAGATCTGAACACTGAAGCTTTCTTT. It yields the protein CASQTDLNTEAFF. V and J are TRBV28 and TRBJ1-1; D unclear. The ends were cut back, 8 bases at V and 0 bases at J, with 10 bases in the middle. The CDR3 totals 13 residues. Per germline, CDR1 MDHEN and CDR2 SYDVKM. Based on the CDR3 plus reference TRBV28 and TRBJ1-1, the full variable domain is DVKVTQSSRYLVKRTGEKVFLECVQDMDHENMFWYRQDPGLGLRLIYFSYDVKMKEKGDIPEGYSVSREKKERFSLILESASTNQTSMYLCASQTDLNTEAFFGQGTRLTVV.

This chain joins TRBV15 and TRBJ1-1; no clear D. CDR1 and CDR2 (germline): LNHNV, YYDKDF (reference sequence). Trimming shortened V by 1 base and J by 0 bases, and 6 bases separated the two germline ends. The CDR3 has 14 residues. The CDR3 sequence is CATSRGGLNTEAFF. The CDR3 nucleotides read TGTGCCACCAGCAGAGGAGGGTTGAACACTGAAGCTTTCTTT.

The rearrangement links TRBV7-2 to TRBJ1-1, with D unresolved. The CDR3 is 11 amino acids. Per the germline V gene, CDR1 is SGHTA and CDR2 is FQGNSA. V lost 5 bases and J 7 bases, leaving 8 bases between the germline ends. The CDR3 region is CASSQMLEAFF. Written as DNA, the CDR3 is TGTGCCAGCAGCCAAATGCTTGAAGCTTTCTTT.

The genes are TRBV27 and TRBJ1-5, with D possibly matching TRBD1 (5 bases). Trimming left V 5 bases short and J 6 bases short, with 14 bases between. The CDR3 spans 14 residues. CDR1 is MNHEY and CDR2 is SMNVEV in the germline V gene (reference sequence). The CDR3 DNA sequence: TGTGCCAGCAGTCCCCAGGGAGGAGGTCAGCCCCAGCATTTT. Amino acid sequence: CASSPQGGGQPQHF.

This clone was seen repeatedly, ten times or more. The genes are TRBV7-2 and TRBJ2-3; D ambiguous. Trimming shortened V by 8 bases and J by 1 base, and 10 bases separated the two germline ends. Germline assignment: CDR1 SGHTA and CDR2 FQGNSA. The CDR3 is made up of 13 amino acids. The CDR3 loop is CASLGQGTDTQYF. DNA of the CDR3: TGTGCCAGCCTAGGGCAGGGCACAGATACGCAGTATTTT.

This clone was detected a few times. The chain combines TRBV10-3 with TRBJ2-7; D is perhaps TRBD1 (5 bases). This CDR3 region has 13 residues. Germline V lookup: CDR1 ENHRY, CDR2 SYGVKD. The V and J ends lost 9 bases and 2 bases respectively, with 14 bases between them. CDR3 DNA: TGTGCCATGGACAACTTTCAGGCCTACGAGCAGTACTTC. Amino acid sequence: CAMDNFQAYEQYF.

This sequence joins TRBV29-1 and TRBJ2-3, with 13 bases aligning to TRBD2. J was trimmed by 0 bases and V by 7 bases; bases with no gene match: 10. Germline CDR1 is SQVTM and CDR2 is ANQGSEA. The CDR3 sequence is 17 residues long. The CDR3 DNA reads TGCAGCGCCGCCGGGACTAGCGGGGACCTAAGCACAGATACGCAGTATTTT. It yields the protein CSAAGTSGDLSTDTQYF.

This clone showed up many times. This rearrangement joins TRBV7-9 to TRBJ1-5, with D possibly being TRBD1 (6 bases). This CDR3 has 13 amino acids. Germline V gene lookup returns CDR1 SEHNR and CDR2 FQNEAQ (reference sequence). Between the trimmed V and J ends, which lost 3 bases and 7 bases, there was a span of 10 bases. The CDR3 is CASSLAGEQPQHF. Written as DNA, the CDR3 is TGTGCCAGCAGCTTGGCAGGGGAGCAGCCCCAGCATTTT. Full variable domain (remainder filled in from reference TRBV7-9 and TRBJ1-5): DTGVSQNPRHKITKRGQNVTFRCDPISEHNRLYWYRQTLGQGPEFLTYFQNEAQLEKSRLLSDRFSAERPKGSFSTLEIQRTEQGDSAMYLCASSLAGEQPQHFGDGTRLSIL.

This chain connects TRBV30 to TRBJ1-6; D unclear. Germline V lookup: CDR1 GTSNPN, CDR2 SVGIG (reference sequence). Trimming cost V 0 bases and J 7 bases, with 13 bases left between them. The CDR3 runs to 15 residues. The CDR3 nucleotides read TGTGCCTGGAGTGTGTCTGGGGTAAAAAATTCACCCCTCCACTTT. As protein: CAWSVSGVKNSPLHF.

The chain links TRBV27 to TRBJ2-7; 8 bases fit TRBD1. Looked up from germline, CDR1 is MNHEY and CDR2 is SMNVEV (reference sequence). Losses at the gene ends were 4 bases for V and 0 bases for J; bases not matched to a gene: 8. CDR3 length: 16 residues. Here the CDR3 reads CASSSSDRVPSYEQYF. The CDR3 nucleotides read TGTGCCAGCAGTTCCTCGGACAGGGTGCCCTCCTACGAGCAGTACTTC.

The rearrangement joins TRBV2 to TRBJ2-2; D is unclear. V dropped 2 bases and J dropped 5 bases, with 12 bases sitting between them. The CDR3 spans 15 residues. CDR1 and CDR2 from the germline V gene are SNHLY and FYNNEI. The CDR3 is CASSESGFGTGELFF. In nucleotides, the CDR3 is TGTGCCAGCAGTGAATCTGGGTTCGGAACCGGGGAGCTGTTTTTT.

This clone was seen ten or more times. V and J are TRBV7-2 and TRBJ2-7, with 9 bases lining up with TRBD1. The CDR3 is 14 residues long. Germline CDR1 reads SGHTA; CDR2 reads FQGNSA. Trimming cost V 3 bases and J 5 bases; bases outside gene matches: 5. The CDR3 is CASSFYRGRNEQYF. As DNA, the CDR3 is TGTGCCAGCAGCTTTTACAGGGGGCGGAACGAGCAGTACTTC. Using reference TRBV7-2 and TRBJ2-7 for the parts outside the CDR3, the full variable domain is GAGVSQSPSNKVTEKGKDVELRCDPISGHTALYWYRQSLGQGLEFLIYFQGNSAPDKSGLPSDRFSAERTGGSVSTLTIQRTQQEDSAVYLCASSFYRGRNEQYFGPGTRLTVT.

This clone was seen only a few times. This chain uses TRBV5-8 with TRBJ2-1; the D is unclear. The CDR3 runs to 14 residues. The germline V and J ends were trimmed by 4 bases and 8 bases, with 16 bases remaining between them. Germline CDR1 SGHTS, CDR2 YDEGEE. CDR3 sequence: CASSLGQISDEQFF. CDR3 in DNA: TGTGCCAGCAGCCTCGGGCAGATTAGTGATGAGCAGTTCTTC.

This clone was detected ten times or more. The V call is TRBV4-3, the J call TRBJ2-2; D not resolved. CDR1 is LGHNA and CDR2 is YSLEER in the germline V gene. The CDR3 has 17 residues. V gave up 0 bases and J gave up 1 base, with 12 bases separating them. CDR3 DNA sequence: TGCGCCAGCAGCCAAGATTTAGTTGAGAGGAACACCGGGGAGCTGTTTTTT. Amino acid sequence: CASSQDLVERNTGELFF.

This clone came up a few times. The V and J genes are TRBV7-3 and TRBJ2-4; unclear D gene. The CDR3 contains 18 residues. In germline, CDR1 is SGHTA, CDR2 FQGTGA. Trimming left V 5 bases short and J 1 base short, with 21 bases between. CDR3 loop: CASSPPLRFSGAKNIQYF. The CDR3 bases are TGTGCCAGCAGCCCCCCACTACGGTTTTCTGGGGCCAAAAACATTCAGTACTTC.

The V gene is TRBV6-5, the J gene TRBJ1-6, with D hard to call. V dropped 6 bases and J dropped 8 bases, with 11 bases sitting between them. The germline V gene has CDR1 MNHEY and CDR2 SVGAGI. This CDR3 region has 13 residues. The CDR3 DNA reads as TGTGCCAGCAGCGATGTAAGCTATTCACCCCTCCACTTT. Translating gives CASSDVSYSPLHF.

This clone appeared a few times. Here the CDR3 DNA reads TGTGCCAGCAGGAGCGAAGGGCTGTCACCCCTCCACTTT. This translates into CASRSEGLSPLHF. V and J are TRBV7-2 and TRBJ1-6; D remains unclear. The germline CDR1 and CDR2 sequences are SGHTA and FQGNSA. The V gene lost 6 bases and the J gene lost 10 bases, with 13 bases spanning the gap. The CDR3 is 13 amino acids.